The clone carrying this T cell receptor (beta chain) was seen many times. Its antigen is still unknown. TCRdb passed the RACE reads through MiXCR, listing each CDR3 protein once. In the table there are fewer than 150,000 distinct CDR3 sequences, roughly 12% of which are singletons. These data come from a study of human T cells and chemical hapten exposure. On the study more broadly: Patch tests of 0.01% DPC on the upper back were read at 6 days. TCR yields per sample varied mostly from small pooled library volume differences. Alopecia universalis, totalis or areata was present in patients who were mostly female.

Findings and caveats of the study: The number of TCRs over 1 in 1000 frequency stayed unchanged after DPC.

The CDR3 length is 13 residues. Described time point: patch test 2, 6 weeks after DPC sensitization. The sample's treatment: therapeutic diphenylcyclopropenone sensitization with weekly scalp DPC. This sequence joins TRBV21-1 and TRBJ2-1; TRBD2 is the table's D call and was not checked against the DNA. TRBV21-1 is designated a pseudogene. This material consisted of whole blood, taken in connection with sensitization to the hapten diphenylcyclopropenone (DPC). The TCR was taken from a woman in her fifties or sixties with alopecia areata. Some clones in this sample may be carry-over from other donors' samples. The CDR3 reads CASIEIPSYRQFF. The CDR3 coding sequence is TGTGCCAGCATCGAAATTCCCTCCTACAGGCAGTTCTTC.